One TCR beta chain is described in this entry. This specimen belongs to a study of blood T cell repertoires in COVID-19. As for the study in general: Italy, Spain and the United States were the sources of the convalescent and acute COVID-19 samples. T cells, B-cell-depleted T cells, or PBMCs supplied cDNA or gDNA.

Original handling: For nucleated cells, counts were estimated from reference gene primer amplification. Here immunoSEQ multiplex PCR was the method, and the copy in TCRdb shows in-frame clones only, minus some. V, J and clone size were drawn from that table, and D and trimming were deduced from the DNA. Here the sample spans roughly 230,000 clones, around 80% being singletons. V was clipped by 1 base and J by 2 bases, with 10 bases between them. The germline CDR1 and CDR2 sequences are SGDLS and YYNGEE. This CDR3 is 14 amino acids long. The TCR comes from a middle-aged man with active or convalescent COVID-19. The sequencing input was peripheral blood. V and J are TRBV9 and TRBJ2-7, with a weak D call TRBD2 (6 bases). The CDR3 DNA sequence: TGTGCCAGCAGCGTATCGGCGGGGACCTACGAGCAGTACTTC. Translated: CASSVSAGTYEQYF.